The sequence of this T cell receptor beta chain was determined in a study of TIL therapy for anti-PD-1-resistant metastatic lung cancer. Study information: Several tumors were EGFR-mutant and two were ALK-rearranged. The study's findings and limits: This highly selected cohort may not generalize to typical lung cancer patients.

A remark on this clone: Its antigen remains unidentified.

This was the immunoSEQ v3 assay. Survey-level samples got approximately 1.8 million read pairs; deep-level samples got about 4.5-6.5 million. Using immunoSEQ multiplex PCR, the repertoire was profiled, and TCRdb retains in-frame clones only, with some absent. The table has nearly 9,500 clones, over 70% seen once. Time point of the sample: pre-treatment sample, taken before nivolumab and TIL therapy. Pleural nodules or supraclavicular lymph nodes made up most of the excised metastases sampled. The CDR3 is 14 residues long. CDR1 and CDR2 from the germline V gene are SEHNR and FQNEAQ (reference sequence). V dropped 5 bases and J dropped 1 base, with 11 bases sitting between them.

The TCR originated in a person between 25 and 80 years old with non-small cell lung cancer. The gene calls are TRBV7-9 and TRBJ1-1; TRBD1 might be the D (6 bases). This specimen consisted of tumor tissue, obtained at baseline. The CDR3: CASSGTTGNTEAFF. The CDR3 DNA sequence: TGTGCCAGCAGCGGTACGACAGGGAACACTGAAGCTTTCTTT.